This TCR beta chain appears in the sequencing data of a study of T cells after posttransplantation cyclophosphamide. Assay used: immunoSEQ multiplex PCR; TCRdb lists only in-frame clones, some missing. The sample contains 15,000 to 20,000 clones, 92% of which appear only once. Treatment was busulfan-fludarabine conditioning, a marrow graft, and cyclophosphamide on days +3 and +4. This CDR3 contains 13 residues. V was cut by 2 bases and J by 1 base, with 8 bases left in between. The germline CDR1 and CDR2 sequences are SQVTM and ANQGSEA. This specimen was CD4+ T cells sorted from blood, taken after allogeneic stem cell transplant with posttransplant cyclophosphamide. This chain uses TRBV29-1 with TRBJ1-1; maybe TRBD1 (5 bases). This receptor was obtained from a male patient between 60 and 69 years old who received an allogeneic stem cell transplant from a related donor and was CMV-positive. Some T cells may possibly be graft donor cells. The CDR3 DNA is TGCAGCGTTGAAAAAACAGGGAACACTGAAGCTTTCTTT. Translated, it gives CSVEKTGNTEAFF. The full variable domain, with the rest looked up from reference TRBV29-1 and TRBJ1-1, is SAVISQKPSRDICQRGTSLTIQCQVDSQVTMMFWYRQQPGQSLTLIATANQGSEATYESGFVIDKFPISRPNLTFSTLTVSNMSPEDSSIYLCSVEKTGNTEAFFGQGTRLTVV.